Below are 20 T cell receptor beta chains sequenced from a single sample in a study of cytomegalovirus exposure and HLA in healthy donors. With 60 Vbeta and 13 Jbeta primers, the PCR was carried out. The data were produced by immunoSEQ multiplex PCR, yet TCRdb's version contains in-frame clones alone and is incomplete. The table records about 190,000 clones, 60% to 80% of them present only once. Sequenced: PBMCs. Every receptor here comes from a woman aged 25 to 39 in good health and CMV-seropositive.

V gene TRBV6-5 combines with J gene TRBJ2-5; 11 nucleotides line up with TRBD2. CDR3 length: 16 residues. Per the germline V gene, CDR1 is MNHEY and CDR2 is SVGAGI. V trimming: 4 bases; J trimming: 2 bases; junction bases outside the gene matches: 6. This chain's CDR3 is CASSFLAGGGQETQYF. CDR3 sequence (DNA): TGTGCCAGCAGTTTCCTAGCGGGGGGTGGGCAAGAGACCCAGTACTTC.

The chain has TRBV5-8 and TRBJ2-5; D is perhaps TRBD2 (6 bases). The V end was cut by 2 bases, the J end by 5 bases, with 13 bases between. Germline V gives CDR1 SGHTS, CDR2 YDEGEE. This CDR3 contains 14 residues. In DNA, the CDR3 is TGTGCCAGCAGCTTAGGTTCGGGGGTCGAGACCCAGTACTTC. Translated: CASSLGSGVETQYF.

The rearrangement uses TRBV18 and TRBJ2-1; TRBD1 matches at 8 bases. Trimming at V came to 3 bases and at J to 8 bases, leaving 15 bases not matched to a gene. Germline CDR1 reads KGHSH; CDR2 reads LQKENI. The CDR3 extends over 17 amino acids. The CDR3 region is CASSPFGSGRGQDEQFF. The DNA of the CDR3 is TGTGCCAGCTCACCGTTCGGCTCAGGCAGGGGGCAGGATGAGCAGTTCTTC.

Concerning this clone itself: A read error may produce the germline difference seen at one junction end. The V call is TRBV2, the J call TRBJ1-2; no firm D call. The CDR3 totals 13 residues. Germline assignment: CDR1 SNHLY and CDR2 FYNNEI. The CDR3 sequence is CASIEGRSDGYTF. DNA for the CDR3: TGTGCCAGCATTGAAGGGAGATCAGATGGCTACACCTTC.

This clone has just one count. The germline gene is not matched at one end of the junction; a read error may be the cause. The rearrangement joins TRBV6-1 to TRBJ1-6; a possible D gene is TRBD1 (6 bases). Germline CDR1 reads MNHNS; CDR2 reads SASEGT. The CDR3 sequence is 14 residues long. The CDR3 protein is CASSISPTQGSAEF. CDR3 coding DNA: TGTGCCAGCAGTATAAGCCCAACACAGGGAAGCGCCGAATTT.

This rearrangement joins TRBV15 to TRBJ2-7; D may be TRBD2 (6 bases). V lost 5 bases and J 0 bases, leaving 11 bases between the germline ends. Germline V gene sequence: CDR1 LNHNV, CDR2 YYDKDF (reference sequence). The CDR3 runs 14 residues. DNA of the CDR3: TGTGCCACCAGCCTATCCGGGAGCTCCTACGAGCAGTACTTC. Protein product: CATSLSGSSYEQYF.

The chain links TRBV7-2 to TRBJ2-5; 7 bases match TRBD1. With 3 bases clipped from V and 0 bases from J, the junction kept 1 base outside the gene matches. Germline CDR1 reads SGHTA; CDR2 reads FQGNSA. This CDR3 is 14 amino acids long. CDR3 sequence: CASSLDRYQETQYF. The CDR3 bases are TGTGCCAGCAGCTTGGACAGGTACCAAGAGACCCAGTACTTC.

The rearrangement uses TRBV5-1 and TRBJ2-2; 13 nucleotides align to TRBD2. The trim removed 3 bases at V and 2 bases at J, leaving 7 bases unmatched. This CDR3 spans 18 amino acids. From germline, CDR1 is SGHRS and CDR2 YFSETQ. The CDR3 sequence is CASSWRTSGGTNTGELFF. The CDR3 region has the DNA TGCGCCAGCAGCTGGAGGACTAGCGGGGGTACCAACACCGGGGAGCTGTTTTTT. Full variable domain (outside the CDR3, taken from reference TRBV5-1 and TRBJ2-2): KAGVTQTPRYLIKTRGQQVTLSCSPISGHRSVSWYQQTPGQGLQFLFEYFSETQRNKGNFPGRFSGRQFSNSRSEMNVSTLELGDSALYLCASSWRTSGGTNTGELFFGEGSRLTVL.

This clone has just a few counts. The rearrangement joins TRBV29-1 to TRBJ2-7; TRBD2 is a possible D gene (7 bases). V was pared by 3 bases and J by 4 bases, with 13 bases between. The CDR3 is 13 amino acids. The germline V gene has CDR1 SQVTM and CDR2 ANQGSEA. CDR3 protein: CSVEGGARYEQYF. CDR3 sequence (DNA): TGCAGCGTTGAGGGGGGGGCGCGGTACGAGCAGTACTTC.

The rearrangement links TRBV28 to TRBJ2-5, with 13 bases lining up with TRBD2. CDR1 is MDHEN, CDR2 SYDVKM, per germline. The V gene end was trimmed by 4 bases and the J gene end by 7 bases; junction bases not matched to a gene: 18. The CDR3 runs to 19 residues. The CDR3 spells CASSSPRRSGLAGVTTQYF. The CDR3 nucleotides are TGTGCCAGCAGTTCACCTCGGCGTTCCGGACTAGCGGGAGTAACGACCCAGTACTTC.

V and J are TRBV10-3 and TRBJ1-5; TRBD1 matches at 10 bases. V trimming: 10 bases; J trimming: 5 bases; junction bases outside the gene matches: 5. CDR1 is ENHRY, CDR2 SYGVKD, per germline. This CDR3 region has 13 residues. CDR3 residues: CASRQGADQPQHF. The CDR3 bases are TGTGCCAGCAGACAGGGGGCTGATCAGCCCCAGCATTTT.

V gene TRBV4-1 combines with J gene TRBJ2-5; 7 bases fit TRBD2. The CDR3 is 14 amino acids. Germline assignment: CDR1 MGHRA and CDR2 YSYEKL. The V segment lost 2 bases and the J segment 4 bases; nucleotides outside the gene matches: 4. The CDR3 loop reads CASSQRLAGETQYF. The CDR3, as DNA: TGCGCCAGCAGCCAAAGACTAGCAGGAGAGACCCAGTACTTC.

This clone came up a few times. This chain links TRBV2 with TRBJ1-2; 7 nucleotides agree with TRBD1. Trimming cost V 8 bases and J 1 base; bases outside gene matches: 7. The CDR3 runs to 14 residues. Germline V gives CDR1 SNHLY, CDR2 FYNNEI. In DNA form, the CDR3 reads TGTGCCAGCGGATGGGGACAGATTAACTATGGCTACACCTTC. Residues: CASGWGQINYGYTF.

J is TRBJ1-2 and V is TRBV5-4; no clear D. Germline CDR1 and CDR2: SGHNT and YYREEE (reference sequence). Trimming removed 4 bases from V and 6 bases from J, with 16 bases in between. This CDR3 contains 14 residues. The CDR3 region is CASSPPPGTDGYTF. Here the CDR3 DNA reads TGTGCCAGCAGCCCACCCCCGGGTACGGATGGCTACACCTTC.

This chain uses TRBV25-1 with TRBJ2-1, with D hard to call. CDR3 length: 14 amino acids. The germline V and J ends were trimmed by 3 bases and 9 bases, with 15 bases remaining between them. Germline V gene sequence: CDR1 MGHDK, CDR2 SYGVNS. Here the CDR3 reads CASSDDGPGCEQFF. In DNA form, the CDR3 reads TGTGCCAGCAGTGATGACGGCCCGGGTTGTGAGCAGTTCTTC.

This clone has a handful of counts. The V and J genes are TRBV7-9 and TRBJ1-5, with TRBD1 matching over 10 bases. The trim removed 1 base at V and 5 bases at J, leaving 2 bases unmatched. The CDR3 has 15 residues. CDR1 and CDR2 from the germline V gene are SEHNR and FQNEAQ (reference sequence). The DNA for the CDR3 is TGTGCCAGCAGCTTAGGGACAGGGGGTGATCAGCCCCAGCATTTT. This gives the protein CASSLGTGGDQPQHF.

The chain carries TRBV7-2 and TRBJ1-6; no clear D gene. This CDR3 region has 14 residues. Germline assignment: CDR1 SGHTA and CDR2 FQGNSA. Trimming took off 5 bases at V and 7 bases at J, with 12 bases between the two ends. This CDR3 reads CASSPDLFNSPLHF. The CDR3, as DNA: TGTGCCAGCAGCCCCGACTTATTCAATTCACCCCTCCACTTT.

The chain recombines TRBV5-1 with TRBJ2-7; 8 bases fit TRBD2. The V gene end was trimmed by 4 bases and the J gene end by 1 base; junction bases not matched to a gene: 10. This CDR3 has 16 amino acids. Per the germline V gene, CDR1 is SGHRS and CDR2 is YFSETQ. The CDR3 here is CASSASLSGGSYEQYF. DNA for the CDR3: TGCGCCAGCAGCGCGTCCCTATCGGGGGGGTCCTACGAGCAGTACTTC.

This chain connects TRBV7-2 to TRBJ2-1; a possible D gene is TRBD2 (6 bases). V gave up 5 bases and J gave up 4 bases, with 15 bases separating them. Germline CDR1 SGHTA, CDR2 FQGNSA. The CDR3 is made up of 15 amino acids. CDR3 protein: CASSEEGLPYNEQFF. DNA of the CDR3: TGTGCCAGCAGCGAGGAGGGGTTACCGTACAATGAGCAGTTCTTC.

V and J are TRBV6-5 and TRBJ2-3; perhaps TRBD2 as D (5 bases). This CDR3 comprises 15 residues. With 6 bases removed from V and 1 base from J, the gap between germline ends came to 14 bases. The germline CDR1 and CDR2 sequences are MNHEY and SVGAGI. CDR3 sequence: CASSHRGRGTDTQYF. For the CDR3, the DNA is TGTGCCAGCAGCCATCGAGGGAGAGGCACAGATACGCAGTATTTT.